This T cell receptor (beta chain) emerged from a study of cytomegalovirus exposure and HLA in healthy donors. Concerning this clone itself: Antigen specificity is unknown.

Germline V lookup: CDR1 SGHRS, CDR2 YFSETQ. Trimming left V 0 bases short and J 7 bases short, with 14 bases between. The CDR3 loop spans 15 amino acids. Findings and limits, study-wide: A later analysis revealed that TCR association rates differed between HLA loci, peaking at DRB1 and bottoming out at HLA-C.

A multiplex PCR was run with 60 Vbeta primers and 13 Jbeta primers. Profiled with immunoSEQ multiplex PCR; TCRdb holds only in-frame clones, not every one. Of over 150,000 clones in the sample, roughly 85% were seen once. Input material: PBMCs. The rearrangement links TRBV5-1 to TRBJ1-5; maybe TRBD1 (5 bases). The TCR was taken from a man aged 35 to 55 in good health and CMV-seronegative. The CDR3 reads CASSLAGGTGQPQHF. The CDR3 DNA sequence: TGCGCCAGCAGCTTGGCCGGCGGGACGGGCCAGCCCCAGCATTTT.